This TCR beta chain appears in the sequencing data of a study of T cell responses to AZD1222 COVID-19 vaccine (dated by TCRdb to the early 2020s). About the study as a whole: TCR sequencing was performed for 233 trial participants, of whom about 200 were given two doses of AZD1222 and 26 were given two doses of MenACWY control vaccine. Trial participants were enrolled by age into subgroups of 18-55, 56-69 and 70-plus years, and approximately 150, 30 and 60 TCR-sequenced participants, respectively, were included in these subgroups. What the authors observed across the whole study: Conclusions about previously exposed vaccinees are limited because only a handful of AZD1222 recipients were SARS-CoV-2 seropositive at baseline. Nearly half of unique spike-specific TCRs reportedly recognized epitopes outside regions mutated in the B.1.351 and B.1.1.7 variants. In the small 56-69-year group, the increase in depth fell short of significance, most likely because of low power. No day 14 peak-response samples were available, so repertoires were characterized only after the peak T cell response. Spike-specific TCR breadth and depth rose significantly after two AZD1222 doses compared with day 0 and with MenACWY recipients. Participants were mostly white British and included more females than males, and it was suggested by the authors that clonal diversity may have been underestimated. The whole spike protein was spanned by vaccine-associated CD4 TCRs, and dominant responses were seen in regions 160-218 and 743-854.

At the junction V is shortened by 1 base and J by 2 bases, with 9 bases in between. Including the terminal cysteine and phenylalanine, the CDR3 comprises 14 residues. CDR3 DNA is the only sequence kept; it has 42 bases, read in frame from the first base. Reading the germline V gene gives CDR1 SGHAT and CDR2 FQNNGV. The CDR3 regions of human TCRbeta chains were analyzed by immunosequencing. The paper's processing steps were these. Repertoire TCRs were matched against a reference library of SARS-CoV-2-specific TCRs generated with the MIRA antigen-specificity platform. Breadth meant the fraction of unique TCRs that were SARS-CoV-2-associated, whereas depth meant the fraction of total T cells that were SARS-CoV-2-associated. Using the MIRA data, each spike-specific TCR was assigned both to the spike region to which the TCR was reactive and to a CD4 or CD8 class. Log10-transformed breadth and depth values were compared by one-way ANOVA with Sidak's multiple comparisons tests. This immuneACCESS table, as held by TCRdb, lists in-frame sequences with V and J called but not all clones. Of the missing ones, under half trace to an unresolved V gene in checked studies; the others have no known cause. D and trimming come from the DNA, and the V and J calls and clone size come from that table. The sample has 120,000 or so clones on record, 85% to 90% of them singletons. The top ten constitute around 10% of the sample.

This sample's time point label indicates: baseline before first vaccination. This sample's treatment or condition label indicates: meningococcal conjugate vaccine given as trial control. The vaccinee samples were drawn from two UK trials, COV001 and COV002, one of which was a single-blind randomized controlled phase 2/3 trial testing AZD1222 (ChAdOx1 nCoV-19) in healthy adults. For TCRbeta chain sequencing, PBMC samples from trial participants were taken at day 0 and at day 28 after the second dose. As to this clone: Its antigen remains undetermined. The sample holds no much larger clone one base away, and base qualities are not on file.

The sequencing used peripheral blood, collected on day 0 of MenACWY control vaccination. The sequence links TRBV11-2 to TRBJ2-7; no D segment can be confidently identified. This clonotype was sampled from an adult in good health. The nucleotide sequence is TGTGCCAGCAGCTTAGTGGACCGTACCTACGAGCAGTACTTC. Translated, it gives CASSLVDRTYEQYF.